This T cell receptor (beta chain) originates from a study of CD8 T cells in Susac syndrome. Sequencing of TCR beta, carried out with a high-throughput approach, was applied to CD8+ and CD4+ T cells from the blood. The individuals used as controls were healthy donors who had been matched for both age and sex. It was negative isolation that provided the CD8+ and CD4+ T cells, whereas TEMRA cells were enriched by FACS. Random hexamers served to reverse transcribe roughly 0.5 to 1 ug RNA. The authors amplified TCR beta CDR3 across 54 Vbeta and 13 Jbeta using immunoSEQ multiplex PCR. From the immunoSEQ multiplex PCR reads, TCRdb called clonotypes with MiXCR, one entry per CDR3 protein. The sample consists of 160,000 or so distinct CDR3 sequences, roughly nine tenths of them appearing once. The source is a human donor in good health. The source material was CD4+ T cells from PBMCs.

CDR3 residues: CASSPSGGYGYTF. The CDR3 region has the DNA TGTGCCAGCAGCCCTTCGGGTGGCTATGGCTACACCTTC. This chain connects TRBV7-9 to TRBJ1-2; D call uncertain. Per germline, CDR1 SEHNR and CDR2 FQNEAQ (reference sequence). Trimming shortened V by 5 bases and J by 4 bases, and 11 bases separated the two germline ends. This CDR3 region has 13 residues.